This TCR beta chain was recovered during a study of shared T cell receptors in the human thymus. CDR1 is SGHDT and CDR2 is YYEEEE in the germline V gene. V lost 0 bases and J 3 bases, leaving 4 bases between the germline ends. The CDR3 is 13 amino acids. Libraries were prepared by immunoSEQ multiplex PCR; TCRdb keeps only in-frame clonotypes and omits some of them. The sample lists roughly 68,000 clones, nearly 95% occurring once. The clonotype comes from a human donor. The sequenced material came from thymocytes. The rearrangement joins TRBV5-6 to TRBJ1-5; D is undetermined. Here the CDR3 DNA reads TGTGCCAGCAGCTTGGCCCCCAATCAGCCCCAGCATTTT. It encodes CASSLAPNQPQHF.